Listed below are T cell receptor beta chains from one sample, sequenced in a study of Ad26.COV2.S vaccination and SARS-CoV-2 variants. The assay was immunoSEQ multiplex PCR, and TCRdb's table has in-frame clones only and misses some. Seen here are 350,000 to 450,000 clones, roughly 94% observed once, and the top ten hold under 5%. The sample here was peripheral blood, taken after recovery from COVID-19. These receptors all stem from a human donor who had recovered from COVID-19. Both conserved end residues are part of each CDR3. Fields, in order: V gene, CDR3 protein.

>TRBV7-9
CASSLGDQPQHF
>TRBV5-8
CASSGLAGGYQETQYF
>TRBV9
CASSVDDTIATEAFF
>TRBV7-2
CASSPQGLSNQPQHF
>TRBV19
CASSLDSLNTEAFF
>TRBV29-1
CSVTYGYQETQYF
>TRBV19
CASSIHRGNEQFF
>TRBV6-4
CASSPGTGRGETQYF
>TRBV4-3
CASSQNNGLVATNEKLFF
>TRBV2
CARGGTGSAGELFF
>TRBV6-5
CASSYDRNTEAFF
>TRBV7-9
CAIYEGKESYEQYF
>TRBV5-1
CASSPDSGEQFF
>TRBV6-2/TRBV6-3
CASSGQERETQYF
>TRBV24-1
CATSGPTWNDNQPQHF
>TRBV3-1/TRBV3-2
CASSRQGNVSGNTIYF
>TRBV11-2
CASSLLAFYEQYF
>TRBV7-9
CASESGGLETQYF
>TRBV19
CASSASGQGINEQFF
>TRBV7-7
CASSLGPGGTYEQYF
>TRBV7-9
CASSPQRRPYEQYF
>TRBV27
CASSFLGQVNYGYTF
>TRBV5-1
CASSLGDSSSYEQYF